This entry lists 24 T cell receptor beta chains sequenced from one sample in a study of shared clonotypes between healthy human individuals. TCRdb keeps only in-frame clones here, not all; method: immunoSEQ multiplex PCR. The sample gives about 2.3 million clones, about 90% of which show up once; roughly 0.34% is in the top ten. The sample consisted of naive CD4+ T cells from PBMCs. The subset denotes: CD45RA+ positively selected. Every receptor here comes from a man aged 18 to 29 in good health. Some clones in this sample may be carry-over from other donors' samples.

This chain links TRBV9 with TRBJ2-7; D is ambiguous. The CDR3 length is 16 residues. The germline V gene encodes CDR1 SGDLS and CDR2 YYNGEE. V was trimmed by 2 bases and J by 0 bases, leaving 15 bases between them. CDR3: CASSVSGFVSSYEQYF. The CDR3 region has the DNA TGTGCCAGCAGCGTGAGTGGGTTTGTGAGCTCCTACGAGCAGTACTTC.

This chain joins TRBV27 and TRBJ1-2; weak D call: TRBD1 (6 bases). Trimming left V 6 bases short and J 5 bases short, with 10 bases between. The CDR3 consists of 12 residues. The germline V gene has CDR1 MNHEY and CDR2 SMNVEV (reference sequence). CDR3 in amino acids: CASRTTGYGYTF. CDR3 sequence (DNA): TGTGCCAGCAGGACAACAGGGTATGGCTACACCTTC.

This chain connects TRBV7-2 to TRBJ2-7; 10 nucleotides line up with TRBD2. CDR1 is SGHTA and CDR2 is FQGNSA in the germline V gene. V was clipped by 6 bases and J by 1 base; unmatched bases: 6. The CDR3 extends over 15 amino acids. CDR3 DNA sequence: TGTGCCAGCAGTTTGACTAGCGGGTTATCCTACGAGCAGTACTTC. It translates to CASSLTSGLSYEQYF.

This sequence joins TRBV19 and TRBJ1-2; tentatively, D is TRBD1 (6 bases). Per germline, CDR1 LNHDA and CDR2 SQIVND (reference sequence). This CDR3 is built from 16 residues. V lost 8 bases and J 4 bases, leaving 23 bases between the germline ends. The CDR3 DNA is TGTGCCAGTGCAACTCTACAGGGTTCCCAATTCTATGGCTACACCTTC. It codes for CASATLQGSQFYGYTF.

In its sample, this clone was seen once. The CDR3 region has the DNA TGTGCCAGCAGCGAACGACTAGTTACAGATACGCAGTATTTT. Translating gives CASSERLVTDTQYF. The gene calls are TRBV9 and TRBJ2-3; weak D call: TRBD2 (6 bases). With 3 bases removed from V and 3 bases from J, the gap between germline ends came to 11 bases. This CDR3 has 14 residues. The germline V gene has CDR1 SGDLS and CDR2 YYNGEE.

The V and J genes are TRBV7-6 and TRBJ2-1; perhaps TRBD1 as D (5 bases). The CDR3 runs to 14 residues. The V and J ends lost 10 bases and 4 bases respectively, with 17 bases between them. Germline assignment: CDR1 SGHVS and CDR2 FNYEAQ. The CDR3 region is CATRAEPLYNEQFF. CDR3 DNA sequence: TGTGCCACCAGGGCGGAGCCCCTTTACAATGAGCAGTTCTTC.

The J gene is TRBJ2-6, the V gene TRBV5-1; maybe TRBD2 (5 bases). The CDR3 runs 17 residues. Germline V gene lookup returns CDR1 SGHRS and CDR2 YFSETQ. Trimming stripped 4 bases from V and 2 bases from J, with 16 bases between. CDR3: CASSPPQEGAGANVLTF. The CDR3, as DNA: TGCGCCAGCAGCCCTCCCCAAGAGGGAGCTGGGGCCAACGTCCTGACTTTC.

In its sample, this clone was seen once. The chain couples TRBV7-2 to TRBJ2-5; possibly TRBD2 for D (5 bases). This CDR3 region has 14 residues. Germline V lookup: CDR1 SGHTA, CDR2 FQGNSA. The V gene lost 1 base and the J gene lost 3 bases, with 9 bases spanning the gap. CDR3 loop: CASSLVIGKETQYF. In DNA form, the CDR3 reads TGTGCCAGCAGCTTAGTTATCGGGAAAGAGACCCAGTACTTC. Based on the CDR3 plus reference TRBV7-2 and TRBJ2-5, the full variable domain is GAGVSQSPSNKVTEKGKDVELRCDPISGHTALYWYRQSLGQGLEFLIYFQGNSAPDKSGLPSDRFSAERTGGSVSTLTIQRTQQEDSAVYLCASSLVIGKETQYFGPGTRLLVL.

Comment on this clone: Additional DNA sequences in this sample encode the identical CDR3. As DNA, the CDR3 is TGTGCCAGCAGCCGAGGGGATAGCAATCAGCCCCAGCATTTT. It specifies CASSRGDSNQPQHF. V gene TRBV2 combines with J gene TRBJ1-5, with D possibly matching TRBD1 (5 bases). V dropped 6 bases and J dropped 0 bases, with 9 bases sitting between them. From germline, CDR1 is SNHLY and CDR2 FYNNEI. This CDR3 contains 14 residues.

The chain uses TRBV29-1 and TRBJ1-2; 8 bases map to TRBD1. The CDR3 is 17 residues long. Germline V CDR1 and CDR2: SQVTM, ANQGSEA. V shed 5 bases and J 2 bases; nucleotides not matched to a gene: 16. DNA for the CDR3: TGCAGCGTTACCAAATACCCAGGGACAGGAACCAACTATGGCTACACCTTC. Amino acid sequence: CSVTKYPGTGTNYGYTF.

This chain links TRBV28 with TRBJ2-3; 8 positions match TRBD2. Germline trimming cut 0 bases from V and 2 bases from J; bases unmatched to any gene: 4. Looked up from germline, CDR1 is MDHEN and CDR2 is SYDVKM. The CDR3 totals 16 residues. The CDR3 region is CASSLWRSGNTDTQYF. The CDR3 nucleotides are TGTGCCAGCAGTTTATGGCGTAGCGGGAACACAGATACGCAGTATTTT.

The count of this clone is one. V gene TRBV11-2 combines with J gene TRBJ2-3; 7 positions agree with TRBD1. With V trimmed by 5 bases and J by 1 base, 6 bases remained unmatched. Germline CDR1 SGHAT, CDR2 FQNNGV. This CDR3 has 15 residues. The CDR3 loop reads CASSHEGAGTDTQYF. The CDR3 region has the DNA TGTGCCAGCAGCCACGAGGGGGCGGGCACAGATACGCAGTATTTT.

The chain employs TRBV6-4 and TRBJ2-3; 7 positions agree with TRBD1. CDR1 is MRHNA, CDR2 SNTAGT, per germline. CDR3 length equals 15 residues. Trimming cost V 5 bases and J 0 bases; bases outside gene matches: 5. CDR3 bases: TGTGCCAGCAGTCGCGACAGGGTGAGCACAGATACGCAGTATTTT. This translates into CASSRDRVSTDTQYF.

This chain connects TRBV6-1 to TRBJ2-7, with 11 bases identical to TRBD2. Germline lookup yields CDR1 MNHNS and CDR2 SASEGT. The CDR3 contains 15 residues. V lost 2 bases to trimming and J lost 5 bases; unmatched junction nucleotides: 5. CDR3: CASSEIAGGGDEQYF. As DNA, the CDR3 is TGTGCCAGCAGTGAAATAGCGGGAGGGGGGGACGAGCAGTACTTC.

The V gene is TRBV7-9, the J gene TRBJ2-3; D call uncertain. V lost 1 base and J lost 5, with 10 bases in between. The V gene's germline CDR1 is SEHNR and CDR2 FQNEAQ (reference sequence). The CDR3 extends over 14 amino acids. For the CDR3, the DNA is TGTGCCAGCAGCTTAGGAGGTGCGGTAGATACGCAGTATTTT. Residues: CASSLGGAVDTQYF.

The rearrangement joins TRBV30 to TRBJ1-3, with TRBD1 as a possible D gene (5 bases). The germline gives CDR1 GTSNPN, CDR2 SVGIG (reference sequence). Trimming shortened V by 5 bases and J by 0 bases, and 8 bases separated the two germline ends. This CDR3 spans 13 amino acids. This CDR3 reads CAWATVSGNTIYF. The CDR3 nucleotides are TGTGCCTGGGCGACAGTCTCTGGAAACACCATATATTTT.

V usage is TRBV19 and J usage is TRBJ1-1; D not resolved. The CDR3 runs to 17 residues. CDR1 LNHDA and CDR2 SQIVND come from the germline V gene (reference sequence). V lost 4 bases to trimming and J lost 0 bases, with 18 bases between them. CDR3 in amino acids: CASSTRPNRQVNTEAFF. The CDR3, as DNA: TGTGCCAGTAGTACCAGACCGAACCGGCAAGTGAACACTGAAGCTTTCTTT.

V and J are TRBV7-2 and TRBJ1-6; D is unclear. Germline CDR1 SGHTA, CDR2 FQGNSA. V lost 5 bases to trimming and J lost 7 bases, with 9 bases between them. The CDR3 is made up of 13 amino acids. The CDR3 region is CASSMAENSPLHF. CDR3 nucleotide sequence: TGTGCCAGCAGCATGGCCGAGAATTCACCCCTCCACTTT.

The chain recombines TRBV5-1 with TRBJ2-7, with 9 bases fitting TRBD2. CDR1 is SGHRS, CDR2 YFSETQ, per germline. V trimming: 3 bases; J trimming: 2 bases; junction bases outside the gene matches: 6. The CDR3 has 15 amino acids. DNA of the CDR3: TGCGCCAGCAGCTCCTTAGCGGGAGAAGCCTACGAGCAGTACTTC. Protein: CASSSLAGEAYEQYF.

This chain uses TRBV10-3 with TRBJ2-7, with D unresolved. This CDR3 contains 8 residues. Per the germline V gene, CDR1 is ENHRY and CDR2 is SYGVKD. The CDR3 nucleotides read TGTGCGGGCGGAAGCCTGTACTTC. Its protein product is CAGGSLYF.

The rearrangement joins TRBV7-3 to TRBJ2-7; D is unresolved. CDR1 is SGHTA, CDR2 FQGTGA, per germline. The CDR3 sequence is 15 residues long. Trimming stripped 3 bases from V and 3 bases from J, with 15 bases between. The CDR3, as DNA: TGTGCCAGCAGCTTCAGTTGGGATCTCAACTACGAGCAGTACTTC. It specifies CASSFSWDLNYEQYF.

A note on this clone: Other nucleotide sequences in the sample specify the same CDR3. This chain joins TRBV4-3 and TRBJ2-3, with D maybe TRBD2 (5 bases). The V end was cut by 3 bases, the J end by 1 base, with 5 bases between. Looked up from germline, CDR1 is LGHNA and CDR2 is YSLEER. This CDR3 is 13 amino acids long. CDR3 sequence: CASSQEGTDTQYF. The CDR3 DNA reads as TGCGCCAGCAGCCAGGAGGGCACAGATACGCAGTATTTT.

The chain couples TRBV27 to TRBJ2-1; 8 bases are shared with TRBD1. This CDR3 is 17 amino acids long. The germline gives CDR1 MNHEY, CDR2 SMNVEV (reference sequence). V lost 4 bases to trimming and J lost 6 bases; unmatched junction nucleotides: 14. The CDR3 sequence: CASSSPTGTGWGNEQFF. CDR3 nucleotides: TGTGCCAGCAGTTCACCAACCGGGACAGGATGGGGCAATGAGCAGTTCTTC.

The genes are TRBV30 and TRBJ1-4; maybe TRBD1 (6 bases). The CDR3 loop spans 12 amino acids. The germline gives CDR1 GTSNPN, CDR2 SVGIG (reference sequence). Trimming removed 5 bases at V and 7 bases at J, with 11 bases between. This CDR3 is CAWGRTVEKLFF. CDR3 nucleotide sequence: TGTGCCTGGGGTCGGACAGTTGAAAAACTGTTTTTT.